This T cell receptor beta chain was sequenced during a study of blood T cell repertoires in COVID-19. Overall study: Acute and convalescent COVID-19 specimens originated in the United States, Italy and Spain. Sources were T cells, B-cell-depleted T cells, or PBMCs; the material itself was cDNA or gDNA.

J was trimmed by 4 bases and V by 2 bases; bases with no gene match: 2. Germline lookup yields CDR1 MNHEY and CDR2 SVGEGT. CDR3 length: 14 amino acids. Clones were sequenced by immunoSEQ multiplex PCR, and TCRdb holds only the in-frame ones, with some missing. Here the sample spans 150,000 to 180,000 clones, about 80% being singletons. The chain carries TRBV6-2 or TRBV6-3 and TRBJ1-2; 9 nucleotides line up with TRBD1. Sequencing was carried out using peripheral blood. The clonotype was recovered from a woman in her sixties with acute or convalescent COVID-19. CDR3 protein: CASSYGTGPYGYTF. CDR3 nucleotide sequence: TGTGCCAGCAGTTACGGGACAGGGCCCTATGGCTACACCTTC.